The present TCR beta chain was sequenced within a study of PD-L1 blockade in urothelial cancer. Study as a whole: Blood was tested 3 weeks (second dose) and 6 weeks into treatment.

There were between 1 and 8 samples from each patient, taken pretreatment and on-treatment. Assay: immunoSEQ multiplex PCR; the TCRdb copy retains only in-frame clones and omits some. The sample holds 70,000 to 75,000 clones, about 85% seen once. Looked up from germline, CDR1 is LGHNA and CDR2 is YNFKEQ. The CDR3 is 13 residues long. The ends were cut back, 4 bases at V and 3 bases at J, with 9 bases in the middle. The rearrangement uses TRBV4-2 and TRBJ1-2; D may be TRBD1 (5 bases). This TCR derives from a man in his sixties or seventies with urothelial cancer. The source material was PBMCs, sampled around atezolizumab (anti-PD-L1) treatment. CDR3 coding DNA: TGTGCCAGCAGCCTCCCGGGGGACTATGGCTACACCTTC. Its protein is CASSLPGDYGYTF.